This T cell receptor beta chain originates from a study of regulatory T cells in long-lasting Graves disease. Building the TCR beta libraries relied on iRepertoire HTBI primers, and CDR3 regions underwent Arm-PCR. TCRdb re-called the multiplex PCR reads with MiXCR, one entry per CDR3 protein. The data show some 450,000 distinct CDR3 sequences, about a quarter seen once. Whole-study findings and limits: Newly diagnosed Graves' patients exceeded persistent ones in TCR diversity.

The time point is: persistent/refractory GD, antithyroid drugs over 5 years with positive TRAb. There was RNA extracted from PBMCs, and the TCR library was made from it. CDR1 and CDR2 from the germline V gene are SGDLS and YYNGEE. The CDR3 extends over 15 amino acids. Trimming removed 2 bases from V and 4 bases from J; junction bases left unmatched: 5. This clonotype has ten or more counts. Its target is not known. The clonotype originates from a female donor with Graves disease. This chain links TRBV9 with TRBJ2-7, with TRBD2 identical over 11 bases. The sequencing here drew on peripheral blood mononuclear cells (PBMCs), taken when the disease was refractory, from a patient treated with antithyroid drugs. The CDR3 spells CASSVGTSGVYEQYF. Written as DNA, the CDR3 is TGTGCCAGCAGCGTGGGGACTAGCGGCGTTTACGAGCAGTACTTC.